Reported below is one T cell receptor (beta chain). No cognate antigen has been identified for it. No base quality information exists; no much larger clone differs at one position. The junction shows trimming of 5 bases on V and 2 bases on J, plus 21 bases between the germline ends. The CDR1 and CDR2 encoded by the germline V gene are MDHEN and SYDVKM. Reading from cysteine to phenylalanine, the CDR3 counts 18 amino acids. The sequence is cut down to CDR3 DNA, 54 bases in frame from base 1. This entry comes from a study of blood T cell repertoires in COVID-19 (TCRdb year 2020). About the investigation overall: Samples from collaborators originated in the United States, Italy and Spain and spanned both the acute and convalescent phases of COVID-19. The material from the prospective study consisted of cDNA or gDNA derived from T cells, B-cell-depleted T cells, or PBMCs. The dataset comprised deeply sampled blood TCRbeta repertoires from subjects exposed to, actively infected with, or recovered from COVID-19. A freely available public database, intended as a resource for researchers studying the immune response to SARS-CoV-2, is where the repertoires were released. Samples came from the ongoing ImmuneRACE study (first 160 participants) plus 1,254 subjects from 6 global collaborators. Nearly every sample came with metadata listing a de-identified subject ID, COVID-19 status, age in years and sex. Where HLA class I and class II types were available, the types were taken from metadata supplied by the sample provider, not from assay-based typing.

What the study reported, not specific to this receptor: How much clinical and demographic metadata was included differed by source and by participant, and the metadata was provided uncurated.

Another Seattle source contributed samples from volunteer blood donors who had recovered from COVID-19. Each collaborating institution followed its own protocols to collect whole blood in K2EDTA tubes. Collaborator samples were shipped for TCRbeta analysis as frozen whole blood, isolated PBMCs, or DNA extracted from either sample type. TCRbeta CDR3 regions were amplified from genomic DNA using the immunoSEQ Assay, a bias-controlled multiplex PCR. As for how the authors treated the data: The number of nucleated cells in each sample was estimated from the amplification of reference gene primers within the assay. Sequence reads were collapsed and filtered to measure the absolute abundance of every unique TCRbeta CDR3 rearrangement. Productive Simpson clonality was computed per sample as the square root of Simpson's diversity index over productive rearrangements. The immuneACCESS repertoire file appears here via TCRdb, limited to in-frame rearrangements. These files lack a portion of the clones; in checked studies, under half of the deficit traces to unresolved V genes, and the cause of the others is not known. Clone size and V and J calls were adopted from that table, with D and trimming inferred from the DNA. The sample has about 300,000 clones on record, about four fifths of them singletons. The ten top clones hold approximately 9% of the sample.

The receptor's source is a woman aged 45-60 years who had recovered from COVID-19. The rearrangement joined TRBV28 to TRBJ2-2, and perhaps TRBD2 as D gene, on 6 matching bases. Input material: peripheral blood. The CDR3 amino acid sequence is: CASSPHPTRNINTGELFF. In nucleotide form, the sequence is TGTGCCAGCAGTCCCCATCCGACTAGAAACATTAACACCGGGGAGCTGTTTTTT.